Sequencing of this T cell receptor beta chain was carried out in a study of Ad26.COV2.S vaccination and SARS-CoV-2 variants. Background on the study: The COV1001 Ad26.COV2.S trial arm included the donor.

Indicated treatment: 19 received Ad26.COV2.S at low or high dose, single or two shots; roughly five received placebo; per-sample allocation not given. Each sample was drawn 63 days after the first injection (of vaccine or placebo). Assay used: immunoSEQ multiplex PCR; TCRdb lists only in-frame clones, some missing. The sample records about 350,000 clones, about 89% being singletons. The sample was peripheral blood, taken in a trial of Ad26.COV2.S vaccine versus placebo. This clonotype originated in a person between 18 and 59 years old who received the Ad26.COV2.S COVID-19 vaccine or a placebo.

The CDR3 DNA follows: TGTGCCACCAGCAGAGATAAAGGGGCGAATCAGCCCCAGCATTTT. It specifies CATSRDKGANQPQHF. The rearrangement uses TRBV15 and TRBJ1-5; maybe TRBD1 (5 bases). Germline V lookup: CDR1 LNHNV, CDR2 YYDKDF (reference sequence). V shed 0 bases and J shed 4 bases, with 10 bases lying between them. The CDR3 sequence is 15 residues long.